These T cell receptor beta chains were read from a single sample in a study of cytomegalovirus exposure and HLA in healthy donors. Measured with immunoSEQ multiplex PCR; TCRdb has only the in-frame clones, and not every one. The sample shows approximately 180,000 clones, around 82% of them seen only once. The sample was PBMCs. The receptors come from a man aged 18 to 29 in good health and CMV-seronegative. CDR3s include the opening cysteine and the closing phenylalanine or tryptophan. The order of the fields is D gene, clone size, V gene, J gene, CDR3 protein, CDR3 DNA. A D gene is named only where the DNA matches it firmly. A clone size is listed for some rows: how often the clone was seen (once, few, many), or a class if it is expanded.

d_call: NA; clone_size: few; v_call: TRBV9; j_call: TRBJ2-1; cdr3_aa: CASSVVRGEQFF; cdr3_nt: TGTGCCAGCAGCGTAGTGAGGGGGGAGCAGTTCTTC
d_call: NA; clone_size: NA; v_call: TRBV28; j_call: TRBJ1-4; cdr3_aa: CASSSPGRNEKLFF; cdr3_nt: TGTGCCAGCAGTTCCCCCGGTCGTAATGAAAAACTGTTTTTT
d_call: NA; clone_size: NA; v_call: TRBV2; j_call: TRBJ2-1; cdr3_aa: CASSRTSPPGNEQFF; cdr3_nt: TGTGCCAGCAGTCGGACTTCTCCCCCGGGCAATGAGCAGTTCTTC
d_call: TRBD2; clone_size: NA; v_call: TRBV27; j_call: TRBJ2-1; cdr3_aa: CASSLTTGLAGGSSYNEQFF; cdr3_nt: TGTGCCAGCAGCCTAACCACAGGACTAGCGGGGGGGAGCTCCTACAATGAGCAGTTCTTC
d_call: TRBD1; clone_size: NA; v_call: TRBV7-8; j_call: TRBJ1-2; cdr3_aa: CASSLNPAGTGESGYTF; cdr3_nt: TGTGCCAGCAGCCTAAACCCCGCCGGGACAGGGGAGAGTGGCTACACCTTC
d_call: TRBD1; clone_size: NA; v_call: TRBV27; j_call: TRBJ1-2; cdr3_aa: CASSAQTGTGRGGYTF; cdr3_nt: TGTGCCAGCAGTGCTCAAACCGGGACAGGGAGGGGAGGCTACACCTTC
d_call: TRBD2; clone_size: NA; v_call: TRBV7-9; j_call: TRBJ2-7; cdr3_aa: CASSRTSGLTYEQYF; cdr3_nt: TGTGCCAGCAGTCGGACTAGCGGGCTTACCTACGAGCAGTACTTC
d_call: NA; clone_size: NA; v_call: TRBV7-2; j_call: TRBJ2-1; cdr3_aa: CASSLVLDLTYNEQFF; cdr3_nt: TGTGCCAGCAGCTTAGTCCTAGACCTTACCTACAATGAGCAGTTCTTC
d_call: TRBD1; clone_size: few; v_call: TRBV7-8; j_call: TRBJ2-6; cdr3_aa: CASSFRDRHSGANVLTF; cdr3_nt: TGTGCCAGCAGCTTCCGGGACAGACACTCTGGGGCCAACGTCCTGACTTTC
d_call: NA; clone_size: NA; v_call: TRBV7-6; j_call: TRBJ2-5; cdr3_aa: CASSLQETQYF; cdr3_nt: TGTGCCAGCAGCCTGCAAGAGACCCAGTACTTC
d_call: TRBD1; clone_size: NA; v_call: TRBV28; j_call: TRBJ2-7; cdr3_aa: CASSYEGQGFREQYF; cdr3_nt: TGTGCCAGCAGTTACGAGGGACAGGGGTTTCGCGAGCAGTACTTC
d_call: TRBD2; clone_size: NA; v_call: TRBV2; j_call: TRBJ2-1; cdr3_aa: CASSVGLAGSGEQFF; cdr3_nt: TGTGCCAGCAGTGTCGGGCTAGCGGGGTCTGGTGAGCAGTTCTTC
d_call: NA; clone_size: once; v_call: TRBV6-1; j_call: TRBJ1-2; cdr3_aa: CASIRTGHSGYTF; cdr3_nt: TGTGCCAGCATTAGAACAGGGCACTCTGGCTACACCTTC
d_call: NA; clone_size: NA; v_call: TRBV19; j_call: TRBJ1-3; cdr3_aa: CASSTAGTHSGNTIYF; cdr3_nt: TGTGCCAGTAGTACTGCCGGGACACACTCTGGAAACACCATATATTTT
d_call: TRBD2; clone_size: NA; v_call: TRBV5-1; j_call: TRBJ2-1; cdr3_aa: CASSLVGFLSGRAGNEQFF; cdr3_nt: TGCGCCAGCAGCTTGGTGGGGTTTCTTAGCGGGAGGGCCGGTAATGAGCAGTTCTTC
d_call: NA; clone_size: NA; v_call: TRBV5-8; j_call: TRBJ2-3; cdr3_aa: CASSLRLSGSTDTQYF; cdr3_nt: TGTGCCAGCAGCTTGCGGCTGAGCGGCAGCACAGATACGCAGTATTTT
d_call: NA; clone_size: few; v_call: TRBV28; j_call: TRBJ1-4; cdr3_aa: CASSFQGYEKLFF; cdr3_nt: TGTGCCAGCAGTTTTCAGGGTTATGAAAAACTGTTTTTT